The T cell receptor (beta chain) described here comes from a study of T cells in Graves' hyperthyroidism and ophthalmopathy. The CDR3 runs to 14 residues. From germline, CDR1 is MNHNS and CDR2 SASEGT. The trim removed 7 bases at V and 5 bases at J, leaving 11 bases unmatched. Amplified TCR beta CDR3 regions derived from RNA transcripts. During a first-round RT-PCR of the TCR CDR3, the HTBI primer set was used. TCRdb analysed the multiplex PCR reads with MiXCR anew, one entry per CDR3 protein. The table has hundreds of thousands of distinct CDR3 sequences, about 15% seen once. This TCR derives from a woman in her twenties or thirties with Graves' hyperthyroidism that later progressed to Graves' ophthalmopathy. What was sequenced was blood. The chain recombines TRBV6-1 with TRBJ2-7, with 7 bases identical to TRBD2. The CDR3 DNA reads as TGTGCCAGCATCCAAGGGGCTAGCGGCGACGAGCAGTACTTC. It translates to CASIQGASGDEQYF.